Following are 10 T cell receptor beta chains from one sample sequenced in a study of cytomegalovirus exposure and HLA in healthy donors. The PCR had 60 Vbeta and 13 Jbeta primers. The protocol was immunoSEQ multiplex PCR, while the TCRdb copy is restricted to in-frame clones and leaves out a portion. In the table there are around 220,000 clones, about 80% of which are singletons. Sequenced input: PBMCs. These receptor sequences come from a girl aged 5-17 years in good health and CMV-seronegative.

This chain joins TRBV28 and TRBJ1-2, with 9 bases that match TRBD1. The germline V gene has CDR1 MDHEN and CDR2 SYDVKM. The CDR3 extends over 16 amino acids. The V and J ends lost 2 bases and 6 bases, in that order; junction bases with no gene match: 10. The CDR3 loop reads CASSLRPGTGIHGYTF. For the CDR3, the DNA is TGTGCCAGCAGTTTACGTCCCGGGACAGGGATCCATGGCTACACCTTC.

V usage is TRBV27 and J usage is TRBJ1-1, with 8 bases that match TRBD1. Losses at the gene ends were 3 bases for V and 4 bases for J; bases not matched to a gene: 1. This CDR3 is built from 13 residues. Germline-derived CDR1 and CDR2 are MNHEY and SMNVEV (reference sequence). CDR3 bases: TGTGCCAGCAGTTTTACAGGGGGCACTGAAGCTTTCTTT. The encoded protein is CASSFTGGTEAFF.

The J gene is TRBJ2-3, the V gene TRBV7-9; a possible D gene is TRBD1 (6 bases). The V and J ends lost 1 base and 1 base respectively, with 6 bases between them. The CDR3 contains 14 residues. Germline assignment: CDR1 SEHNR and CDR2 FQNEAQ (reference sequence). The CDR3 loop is CASSLDRGTDTQYF. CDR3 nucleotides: TGTGCCAGCAGCTTAGACAGGGGCACAGATACGCAGTATTTT.

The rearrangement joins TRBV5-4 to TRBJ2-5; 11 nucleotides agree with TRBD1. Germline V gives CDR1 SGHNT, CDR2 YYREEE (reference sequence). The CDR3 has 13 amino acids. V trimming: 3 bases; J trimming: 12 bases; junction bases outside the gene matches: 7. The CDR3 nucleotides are TGTGCCAGCAGCTCGGACAGGGGGCGTCCGGAGTACTTC. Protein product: CASSSDRGRPEYF.

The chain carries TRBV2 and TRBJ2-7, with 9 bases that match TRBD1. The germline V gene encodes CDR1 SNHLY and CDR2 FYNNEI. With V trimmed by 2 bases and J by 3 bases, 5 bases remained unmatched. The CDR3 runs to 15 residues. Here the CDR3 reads CASSERGTGSYEQYF. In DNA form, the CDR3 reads TGTGCCAGCAGTGAAAGGGGGACAGGGAGCTACGAGCAGTACTTC.

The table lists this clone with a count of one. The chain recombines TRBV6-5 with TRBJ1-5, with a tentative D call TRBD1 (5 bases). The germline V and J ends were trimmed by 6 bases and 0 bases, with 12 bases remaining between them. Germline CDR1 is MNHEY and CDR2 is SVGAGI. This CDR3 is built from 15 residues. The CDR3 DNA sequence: TGTGCCAGCAGGACGACAGCCACTAGCAATCAGCCCCAGCATTTT. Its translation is CASRTTATSNQPQHF.

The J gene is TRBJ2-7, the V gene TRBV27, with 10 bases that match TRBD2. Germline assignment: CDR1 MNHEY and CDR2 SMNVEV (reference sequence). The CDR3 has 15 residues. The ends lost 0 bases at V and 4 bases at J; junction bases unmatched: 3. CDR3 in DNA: TGTGCCAGCAGTTTATCTAGCGGGAGGACTTACGAGCAGTACTTC. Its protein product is CASSLSSGRTYEQYF.

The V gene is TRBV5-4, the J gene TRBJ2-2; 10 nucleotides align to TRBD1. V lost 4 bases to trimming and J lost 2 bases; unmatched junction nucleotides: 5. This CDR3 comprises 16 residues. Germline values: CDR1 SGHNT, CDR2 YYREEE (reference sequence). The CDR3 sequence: CASSDRTGGNTGELFF. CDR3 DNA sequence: TGTGCCAGCAGCGATCGGACAGGGGGAAACACCGGGGAGCTGTTTTTT.

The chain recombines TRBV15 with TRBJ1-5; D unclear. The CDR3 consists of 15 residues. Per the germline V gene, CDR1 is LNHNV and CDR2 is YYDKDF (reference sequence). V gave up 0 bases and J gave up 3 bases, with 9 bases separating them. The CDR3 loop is CATSRDVQVNQPQHF. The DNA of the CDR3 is TGTGCCACCAGCAGAGATGTCCAGGTCAATCAGCCCCAGCATTTT.

CDR3 DNA sequence: TGTGCCAGCGGCCCCGTGAACACTGAAGCTTTCTTT. This translates into CASGPVNTEAFF. This chain uses TRBV5-4 with TRBJ1-1; the D is unclear. Per germline, CDR1 SGHNT and CDR2 YYREEE (reference sequence). Trimming pared 7 bases from V and 0 bases from J, leaving 7 bases between. This CDR3 comprises 12 residues.